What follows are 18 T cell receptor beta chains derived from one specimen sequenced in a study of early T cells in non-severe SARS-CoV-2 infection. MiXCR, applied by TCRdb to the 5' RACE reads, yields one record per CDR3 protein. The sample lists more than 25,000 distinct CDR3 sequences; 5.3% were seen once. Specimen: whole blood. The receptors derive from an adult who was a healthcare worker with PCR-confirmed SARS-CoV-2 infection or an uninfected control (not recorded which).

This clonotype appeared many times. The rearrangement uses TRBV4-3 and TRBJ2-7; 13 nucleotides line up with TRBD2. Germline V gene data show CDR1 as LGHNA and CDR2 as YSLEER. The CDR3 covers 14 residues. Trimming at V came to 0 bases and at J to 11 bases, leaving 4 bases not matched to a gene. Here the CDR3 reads CASSQDQTSGGKYF. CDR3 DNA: TGCGCCAGCAGCCAAGATCAGACTAGCGGGGGGAAGTACTTC.

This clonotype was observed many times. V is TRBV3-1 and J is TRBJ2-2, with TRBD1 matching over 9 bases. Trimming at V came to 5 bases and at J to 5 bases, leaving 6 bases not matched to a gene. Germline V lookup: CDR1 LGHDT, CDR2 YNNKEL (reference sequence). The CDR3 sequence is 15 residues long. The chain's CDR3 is CASSFGQGKTGELFF. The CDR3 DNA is TGTGCCAGCAGCTTCGGACAGGGGAAGACCGGGGAGCTGTTTTTT.

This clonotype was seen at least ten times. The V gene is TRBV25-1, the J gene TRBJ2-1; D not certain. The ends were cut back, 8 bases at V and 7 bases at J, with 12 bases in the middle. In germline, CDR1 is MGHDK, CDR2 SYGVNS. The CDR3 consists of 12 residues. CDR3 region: CASGPALNEQFF. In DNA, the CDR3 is TGTGCCAGCGGACCGGCCCTGAATGAGCAGTTCTTC.

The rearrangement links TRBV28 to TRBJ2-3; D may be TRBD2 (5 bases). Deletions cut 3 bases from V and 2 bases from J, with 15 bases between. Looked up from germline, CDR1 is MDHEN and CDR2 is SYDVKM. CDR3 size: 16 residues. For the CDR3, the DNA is TGTGCCAGCAGTTTTCCCGGGAAAGTTCCCACAGATACGCAGTATTTT. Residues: CASSFPGKVPTDTQYF.

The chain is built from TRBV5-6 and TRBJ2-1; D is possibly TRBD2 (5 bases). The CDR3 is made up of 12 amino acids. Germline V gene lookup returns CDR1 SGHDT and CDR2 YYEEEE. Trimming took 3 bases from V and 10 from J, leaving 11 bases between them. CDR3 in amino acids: CASSWARGEQFF. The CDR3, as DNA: TGTGCCAGCAGCTGGGCTCGGGGAGAGCAGTTCTTC.

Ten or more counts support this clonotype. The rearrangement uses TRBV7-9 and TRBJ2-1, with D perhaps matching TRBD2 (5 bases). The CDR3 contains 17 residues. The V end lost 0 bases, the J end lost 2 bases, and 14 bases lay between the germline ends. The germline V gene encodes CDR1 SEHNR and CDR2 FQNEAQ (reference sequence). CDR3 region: CASSLALTREAYNEQFF. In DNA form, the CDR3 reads TGTGCCAGCAGCTTAGCCCTCACTAGGGAAGCCTACAATGAGCAGTTCTTC.

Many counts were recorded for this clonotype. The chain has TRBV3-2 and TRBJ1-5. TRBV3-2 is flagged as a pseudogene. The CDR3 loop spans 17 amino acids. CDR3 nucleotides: TGTGCCAGCAGCCAACCTCGGTGGACTTATAGCAATCAGCCCCAGCATTTT. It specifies CASSQPRWTYSNQPQHF.

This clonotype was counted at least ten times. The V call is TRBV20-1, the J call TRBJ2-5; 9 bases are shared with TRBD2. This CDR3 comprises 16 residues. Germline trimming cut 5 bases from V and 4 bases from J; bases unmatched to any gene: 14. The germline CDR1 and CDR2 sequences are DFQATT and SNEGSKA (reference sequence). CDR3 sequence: CSALGASGIEGETQYF. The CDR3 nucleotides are TGCAGTGCTCTAGGGGCTAGCGGGATTGAGGGAGAGACCCAGTACTTC.

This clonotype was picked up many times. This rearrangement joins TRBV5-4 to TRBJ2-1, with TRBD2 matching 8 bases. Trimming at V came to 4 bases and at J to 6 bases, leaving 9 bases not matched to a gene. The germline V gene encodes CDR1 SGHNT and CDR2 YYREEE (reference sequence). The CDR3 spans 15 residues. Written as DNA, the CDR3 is TGTGCCAGCAGCCCAACTACGGGGGGGGGCAATGAGCAGTTCTTC. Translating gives CASSPTTGGGNEQFF.

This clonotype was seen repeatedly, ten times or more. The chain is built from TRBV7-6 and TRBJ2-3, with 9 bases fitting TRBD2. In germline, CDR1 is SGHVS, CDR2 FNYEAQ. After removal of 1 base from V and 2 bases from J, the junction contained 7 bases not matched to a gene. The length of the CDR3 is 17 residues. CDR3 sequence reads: CASSLVSAGGPTDTQYF. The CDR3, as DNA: TGTGCCAGCAGCTTAGTATCGGCGGGAGGGCCCACAGATACGCAGTATTTT. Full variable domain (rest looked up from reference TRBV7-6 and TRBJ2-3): GAGVSQSPRYKVTKRGQDVALRCDPISGHVSLYWYRQALGQGPEFLTYFNYEAQQDKSGLPNDRFSAERPEGSISTLTIQRTEQRDSAMYRCASSLVSAGGPTDTQYFGPGTRLTVL.

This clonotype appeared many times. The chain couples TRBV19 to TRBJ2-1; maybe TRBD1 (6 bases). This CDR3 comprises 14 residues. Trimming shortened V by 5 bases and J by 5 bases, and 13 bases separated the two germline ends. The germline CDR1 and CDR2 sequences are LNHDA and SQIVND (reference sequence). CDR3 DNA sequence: TGTGCCAGTAGTTTGGGGACACTTAACAATGAGCAGTTCTTC. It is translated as CASSLGTLNNEQFF.

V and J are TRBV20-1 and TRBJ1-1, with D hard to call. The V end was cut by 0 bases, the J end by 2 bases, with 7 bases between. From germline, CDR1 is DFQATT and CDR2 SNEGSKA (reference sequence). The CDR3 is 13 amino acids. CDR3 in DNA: TGCAGTGCTAGAGATTGGGTCAACACTGAAGCTTTCTTT. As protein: CSARDWVNTEAFF.

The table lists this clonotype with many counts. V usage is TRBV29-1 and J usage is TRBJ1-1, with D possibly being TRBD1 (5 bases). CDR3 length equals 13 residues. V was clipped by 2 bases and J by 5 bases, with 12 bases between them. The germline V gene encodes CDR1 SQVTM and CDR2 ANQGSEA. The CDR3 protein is CSVERQGGTEAFF. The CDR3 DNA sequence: TGCAGCGTTGAACGTCAGGGAGGAACTGAAGCTTTCTTT.

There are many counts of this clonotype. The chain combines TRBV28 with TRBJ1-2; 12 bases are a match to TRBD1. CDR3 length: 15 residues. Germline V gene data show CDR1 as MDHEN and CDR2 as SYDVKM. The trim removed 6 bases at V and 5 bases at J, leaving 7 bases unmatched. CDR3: CASSPGQGARYGYTF. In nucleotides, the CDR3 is TGTGCCAGCAGCCCGGGACAGGGGGCGCGTTATGGCTACACCTTC.

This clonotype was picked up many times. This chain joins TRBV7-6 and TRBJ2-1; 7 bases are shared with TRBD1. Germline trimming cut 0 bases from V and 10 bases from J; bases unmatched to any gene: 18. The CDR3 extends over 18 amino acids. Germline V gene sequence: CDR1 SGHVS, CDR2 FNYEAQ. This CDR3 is CASSLAPGRQGIVEEQFF. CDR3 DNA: TGTGCCAGCAGCTTAGCCCCGGGGAGACAGGGTATCGTTGAGGAGCAGTTCTTC.

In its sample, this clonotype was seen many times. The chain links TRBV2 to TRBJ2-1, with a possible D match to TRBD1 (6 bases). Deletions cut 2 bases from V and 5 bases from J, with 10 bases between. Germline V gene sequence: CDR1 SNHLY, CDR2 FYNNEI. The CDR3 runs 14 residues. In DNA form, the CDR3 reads TGTGCCAGCAGTGAAAGCAGGGGAGACAATGAGCAGTTCTTC. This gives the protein CASSESRGDNEQFF.

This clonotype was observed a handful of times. The CDR3 bases are TGTGCCAGCACCGTAGCGGGAGTAACAGATACGCAGTATTTT. It codes for CASTVAGVTDTQYF. The chain recombines TRBV7-2 with TRBJ2-3; TRBD2 matches 9 bases. With V trimmed by 7 bases and J by 3 bases, 5 bases remained unmatched. The germline V gene encodes CDR1 SGHTA and CDR2 FQGNSA. This CDR3 is 14 amino acids long.

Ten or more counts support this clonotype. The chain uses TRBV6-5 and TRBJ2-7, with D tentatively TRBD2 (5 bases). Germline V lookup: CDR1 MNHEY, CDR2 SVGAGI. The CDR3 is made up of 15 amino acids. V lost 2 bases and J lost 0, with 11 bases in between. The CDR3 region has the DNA TGTGCCAGCAGTTACCGAATAGGGAGCTCCTACGAGCAGTACTTC. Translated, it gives CASSYRIGSSYEQYF.